Shown below are 17 T cell receptor beta chains from a single sample sequenced in a study of cytomegalovirus exposure and HLA in healthy donors. PCR amplification relied on 60 Vbeta primers (plus 13 Jbeta primers). Assay used: immunoSEQ multiplex PCR; TCRdb lists only in-frame clones, some missing. This sample carries about 140,000 clones, roughly three quarters of them seen once, and the ten largest clones take 4% to 6%. Sequencing was performed on PBMCs. The receptors stem from a woman aged 45-59 years in good health and CMV-seronegative.

This chain links TRBV2 with TRBJ2-7; 7 positions match TRBD1. Germline values: CDR1 SNHLY, CDR2 FYNNEI. The CDR3 sequence is 14 residues long. Unmatched junction bases numbered 10, after V lost 6 bases and J lost 5 bases. The CDR3 nucleotides read TGTGCCAGCAGCAGGACAGGAGGCCGAAACGAGCAGTACTTC. Protein sequence: CASSRTGGRNEQYF.

The chain employs TRBV7-2 and TRBJ1-1; D not resolved. Germline V lookup: CDR1 SGHTA, CDR2 FQGNSA. The CDR3 loop spans 15 amino acids. Trimming shortened V by 5 bases and J by 4 bases, and 17 bases separated the two germline ends. The CDR3 nucleotides read TGTGCCAGCAGCGACAAAACTCTCACCCCCACTGAAGCTTTCTTT. Translated: CASSDKTLTPTEAFF.

The chain has TRBV7-8 and TRBJ1-1; 9 bases fit TRBD1. J lost 5 bases, V lost 2 bases, and 6 bases had no gene match. Germline V gene lookup returns CDR1 SGHVS and CDR2 FQNEAQ. The CDR3 runs 15 residues. The CDR3 here is CASSLTDRGLTEAFF. CDR3 sequence (DNA): TGTGCCAGCAGCTTAACGGACAGGGGTTTGACTGAAGCTTTCTTT.

The chain carries TRBV27 and TRBJ2-7; a weak D match, TRBD1 (6 bases). V was cut by 6 bases and J by 3 bases, with 12 bases left in between. CDR3 length: 13 amino acids. Germline V gives CDR1 MNHEY, CDR2 SMNVEV (reference sequence). CDR3: CASSWGPFYEQYF. CDR3 DNA: TGTGCCAGCAGCTGGGGGCCGTTCTACGAGCAGTACTTC.

The rearrangement joins TRBV7-2 to TRBJ2-1; 9 nucleotides align to TRBD2. This CDR3 comprises 15 residues. Trimming removed 4 bases from V and 3 bases from J; junction bases left unmatched: 4. Germline-derived CDR1 and CDR2 are SGHTA and FQGNSA. CDR3 loop: CASSSSGGNYNEQFF. CDR3 DNA: TGTGCCAGCAGCTCGAGCGGGGGGAACTACAATGAGCAGTTCTTC.

J is TRBJ2-1 and V is TRBV4-3, with 7 bases fitting TRBD2. CDR3 length: 13 residues. CDR1 is LGHNA, CDR2 YSLEER, per germline. After removal of 4 bases from V and 10 bases from J, the junction contained 7 bases not matched to a gene. The CDR3 DNA reads as TGCGCCAGCAGCCGGGGCGGGGGAACGGAGCAGTTCTTC. This translates into CASSRGGGTEQFF.

The chain employs TRBV4-3 and TRBJ2-7; D is perhaps TRBD2 (7 bases). In germline, CDR1 is LGHNA, CDR2 YSLEER. The CDR3 has 13 amino acids. V was pared by 4 bases and J by 12 bases, with 19 bases between. As DNA, the CDR3 is TGCGCCAGCAGCCCCTCCCTGTGGGGGGGCCGGTACTTC. Its translation is CASSPSLWGGRYF.

The chain has TRBV5-1 and TRBJ2-7; 13 bases are shared with TRBD2. Germline lookup yields CDR1 SGHRS and CDR2 YFSETQ. V shed 5 bases and J 5 bases; nucleotides not matched to a gene: 7. The CDR3 totals 15 residues. CDR3 protein: CASREGLAGWDEQYF. CDR3 bases: TGCGCCAGCAGAGAGGGACTAGCGGGGTGGGACGAGCAGTACTTC.

V and J are TRBV12-5 and TRBJ1-2; TRBD1 is a possible D gene (5 bases). CDR1 is LGHNT and CDR2 is FRNRAP in the germline V gene. This CDR3 has 13 amino acids. V shed 3 bases and J shed 4 bases, with 9 bases lying between them. CDR3 nucleotide sequence: TGTGCTAGTGGTTTTGGGGGGGGCTATGGCTACACCTTC. Translated: CASGFGGGYGYTF.

The chain has TRBV7-9 and TRBJ2-1; 10 positions match TRBD2. With 5 bases clipped from V and 0 bases from J, the junction kept 13 bases outside the gene matches. CDR3 length: 19 residues. Germline V CDR1 and CDR2: SEHNR, FQNEAQ (reference sequence). This CDR3 is CASSPSPSGGLSSYNEQFF. CDR3 bases: TGTGCCAGCAGCCCGTCGCCTAGCGGGGGCCTGAGCTCCTACAATGAGCAGTTCTTC.

J is TRBJ1-1 and V is TRBV10-3; TRBD1 matches 9 bases. Per germline, CDR1 ENHRY and CDR2 SYGVKD. The CDR3 has 14 amino acids. With V trimmed by 4 bases and J by 5 bases, 5 bases remained unmatched. The CDR3 loop reads CAISGDRDSTEAFF. CDR3 DNA sequence: TGTGCCATCAGTGGGGACAGGGATTCAACTGAAGCTTTCTTT.

The chain links TRBV11-1 to TRBJ2-5; 8 bases are a match to TRBD1. Trimming took 2 bases from V and 3 from J; bases not matched to a gene: 8. The CDR3 consists of 16 residues. Germline CDR1 SGHAT, CDR2 FQDESV (reference sequence). In DNA form, the CDR3 reads TGTGCCAGCAGCTTATCCCCGGGACAGGTTAAAGAGACCCAGTACTTC. This sequence encodes CASSLSPGQVKETQYF.

On this clone itself: An end of the junction does not agree with germline; a read error may underlie this. This chain uses TRBV28 with TRBJ1-6; the D is unclear. The CDR3 runs to 16 residues. Germline V gene sequence: CDR1 MDHEN, CDR2 SYDVKM. The CDR3 nucleotides read TGTGCCGGCAGTTTATTGCGGGGAACCTATAATTCACCCCTCCACTTT. It yields the protein CAGSLLRGTYNSPLHF.

The gene calls are TRBV6-1 and TRBJ2-4; 9 bases fit TRBD1. V gave up 8 bases and J gave up 6 bases; unmatched junction bases: 11. This CDR3 spans 15 amino acids. CDR1 and CDR2 (germline): MNHNS, SASEGT. CDR3 in amino acids: CASRYTGTGLNIQYF. The CDR3 nucleotides are TGTGCCAGCCGATACACCGGGACAGGGTTAAACATTCAGTACTTC.

The V call is TRBV13, the J call TRBJ2-2; perhaps TRBD2 as D (5 bases). This CDR3 region has 16 residues. CDR1 and CDR2 from the germline V gene are PRHDT and FYEKMQ (reference sequence). V lost 1 base and J 1 base, leaving 10 bases between the germline ends. The CDR3, as DNA: TGTGCCAGCAGCTTAGTAGGGAGTTGGAACACCGGGGAGCTGTTTTTT. It is translated as CASSLVGSWNTGELFF.

DNA for the CDR3: TGTGCCAGTAAATCTGGGACAGGGGGGCGGAAAGGCACTGAAGCTTTCTTT. Protein: CASKSGTGGRKGTEAFF. V usage is TRBV19 and J usage is TRBJ1-1; 11 nucleotides match TRBD1. After removal of 7 bases from V and 4 bases from J, the junction contained 14 bases not matched to a gene. Germline V lookup: CDR1 LNHDA, CDR2 SQIVND (reference sequence). This CDR3 region has 17 residues.

This clone was recorded once. This chain connects TRBV7-2 to TRBJ2-1; 10 bases fit TRBD2. The CDR3 has 16 residues. Germline loops: CDR1 SGHTA, CDR2 FQGNSA. V was pared by 5 bases and J by 3 bases, with 7 bases of the junction left unmatched. This chain's CDR3 is CASSRAGGLFYNEQFF. DNA of the CDR3: TGTGCCAGCAGCCGAGCGGGGGGGCTTTTCTACAATGAGCAGTTCTTC.